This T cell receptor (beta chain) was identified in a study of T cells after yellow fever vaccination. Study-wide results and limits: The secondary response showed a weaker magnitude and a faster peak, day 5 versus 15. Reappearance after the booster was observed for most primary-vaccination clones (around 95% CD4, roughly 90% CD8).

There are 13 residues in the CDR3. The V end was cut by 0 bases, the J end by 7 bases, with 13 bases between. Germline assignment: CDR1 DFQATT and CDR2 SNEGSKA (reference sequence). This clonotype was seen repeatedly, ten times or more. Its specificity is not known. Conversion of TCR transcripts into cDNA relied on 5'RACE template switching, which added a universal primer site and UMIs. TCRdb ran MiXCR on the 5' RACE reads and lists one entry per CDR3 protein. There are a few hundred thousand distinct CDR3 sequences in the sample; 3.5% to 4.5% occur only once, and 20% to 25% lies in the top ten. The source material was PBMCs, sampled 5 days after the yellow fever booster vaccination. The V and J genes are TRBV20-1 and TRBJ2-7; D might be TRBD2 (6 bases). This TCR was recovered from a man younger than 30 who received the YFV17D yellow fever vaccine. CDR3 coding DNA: TGCAGTGCTAGAGATTATGGGACTGGGGAGCAGTACGTC. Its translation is CSARDYGTGEQYV.